These 10 T cell receptor beta chains originate from one sample sequenced in a study of blood T cell repertoires in COVID-19. Assay: immunoSEQ multiplex PCR; the TCRdb copy retains only in-frame clones and omits some. This table has roughly 150,000 clones, about 85% appearing once. Sequencing input: peripheral blood. All receptors derive from a woman between 55 and 75 years old with COVID-19, enrolled during active disease.

This chain uses TRBV2 with TRBJ1-1; 9 bases map to TRBD1. Germline trimming cut 5 bases from V and 4 bases from J; bases unmatched to any gene: 5. Germline CDR1 is SNHLY and CDR2 is FYNNEI. CDR3 size: 14 residues. CDR3 region: CASSLQGAGTEAFF. The CDR3, as DNA: TGTGCCAGCAGTTTACAGGGGGCGGGCACTGAAGCTTTCTTT.

This clone was seen once. The chain is built from TRBV12-3 or TRBV12-4 and TRBJ1-5; TRBD1 might be the D (5 bases). Trimming stripped 3 bases from V and 9 bases from J, with 6 bases between. The CDR3 is 11 amino acids. CDR3 residues: CASSFQGPQHF. The CDR3 region has the DNA TGTGCCAGCAGTTTTCAGGGGCCCCAGCATTTT.

The rearrangement uses TRBV6-5 and TRBJ1-5, with 10 nucleotides matching TRBD1. The CDR3 is made up of 14 amino acids. CDR1 is MNHEY, CDR2 SVGAGI, per germline. The V segment lost 6 bases and the J segment 4 bases; nucleotides outside the gene matches: 3. This chain's CDR3 is CASRPDRGNQPQHF. CDR3 nucleotide sequence: TGTGCCAGCAGACCGGACAGGGGGAATCAGCCCCAGCATTTT.

Here the CDR3 reads CASSSNHGSGRTGELFF. The DNA of the CDR3 is TGTGCCAGCTCATCTAACCACGGCTCGGGTCGAACCGGGGAGCTGTTTTTT. This chain joins TRBV18 and TRBJ2-2; D call uncertain. This CDR3 is 17 amino acids long. V lost 5 bases and J lost 5, with 21 bases in between. The V gene's germline CDR1 is KGHSH and CDR2 LQKENI.

The V and J genes are TRBV19 and TRBJ2-5; D call uncertain. The CDR3 contains 13 residues. Germline V lookup: CDR1 LNHDA, CDR2 SQIVND (reference sequence). Trimming stripped 2 bases from V and 5 bases from J, with 9 bases between. The CDR3 nucleotides read TGTGCCAGTAGTATACTTATACGGGAGACCCAGTACTTC. Translating it yields CASSILIRETQYF. Drawing the rest from reference TRBV19 and TRBJ2-5, the complete variable domain is DGGITQSPKYLFRKEGQNVTLSCEQNLNHDAMYWYRQDPGQGLRLIYYSQIVNDFQKGDIAEGYSVSREKKESFPLTVTSAQKNPTAFYLCASSILIRETQYFGPGTRLLVL.

The J gene is TRBJ1-4, the V gene TRBV19; D may be TRBD1 (5 bases). The CDR3 runs 16 residues. Looked up from germline, CDR1 is LNHDA and CDR2 is SQIVND (reference sequence). The V gene lost 1 base and the J gene lost 2 bases, with 11 bases spanning the gap. DNA for the CDR3: TGTGCCAGTAGTATAGGATGGGGGGGGACTAATGAAAAACTGTTTTTT. Translation: CASSIGWGGTNEKLFF.

The V call is TRBV25-1, the J call TRBJ1-6; D is uncertain. Germline V gene data show CDR1 as MGHDK and CDR2 as SYGVNS. The V and J ends lost 7 bases and 2 bases respectively, with 9 bases between them. This CDR3 contains 14 residues. The CDR3 spells CASNDGAYNSPLHF. The DNA for the CDR3 is TGTGCCAGCAACGACGGAGCCTATAATTCACCCCTCCACTTT.

This clone showed up just once. The chain couples TRBV11-2 to TRBJ2-5; TRBD2 is a possible D gene (6 bases). Germline CDR1 and CDR2: SGHAT and FQNNGV. V dropped 5 bases and J dropped 0 bases, with 13 bases sitting between them. This CDR3 comprises 15 residues. The CDR3 is CASSPALADQETQYF. CDR3 coding DNA: TGTGCCAGCAGCCCCGCTTTAGCGGACCAAGAGACCCAGTACTTC.

The V and J genes are TRBV7-8 and TRBJ1-2; the D gene is possibly TRBD1 (6 bases). This CDR3 spans 16 amino acids. Germline CDR1 SGHVS, CDR2 FQNEAQ. Between the trimmed V and J ends, which lost 5 bases and 4 bases, there was a span of 20 bases. The CDR3 bases are TGTGCCAGCAGCCCATCGGGCGGACAGCGAATCTATGGCTACACCTTC. It specifies CASSPSGGQRIYGYTF.

A single count supports this clone. The J gene is TRBJ1-3, the V gene TRBV27; no definite D call. Germline-derived CDR1 and CDR2 are MNHEY and SMNVEV (reference sequence). V was clipped by 5 bases and J by 0 bases, with 8 bases between them. This CDR3 comprises 14 residues. Here the CDR3 DNA reads TGTGCCAGCAGTCCACAGTTCTCTGGAAACACCATATATTTT. Protein sequence: CASSPQFSGNTIYF.